Below are 30 T cell receptor beta chains sequenced from a single sample in a study of T cell responses to AZD1222 COVID-19 vaccine. Profiling relied on immunoSEQ multiplex PCR, and the TCRdb table lists in-frame clones only, not all of them. The table shows fewer than 150,000 clones, with around 89% occurring only once. The material sequenced was peripheral blood, taken 28 days after the second AZD1222 dose. These receptors were collected from an adult who received the AZD1222 COVID-19 vaccine.

This rearrangement joins TRBV28 to TRBJ2-1; 7 nucleotides agree with TRBD2. With V trimmed by 2 bases and J by 7 bases, 8 bases remained unmatched. Germline-derived CDR1 and CDR2 are MDHEN and SYDVKM. This CDR3 comprises 15 residues. The CDR3 DNA reads as TGTGCCAGCAGTTTAGGTGGGACTATAGGAAATGAGCAGTTCTTC. It is translated as CASSLGGTIGNEQFF.

This clone was detected a few times. The chain recombines TRBV10-3 with TRBJ2-1, with D possibly TRBD2 on 6 matching bases. The ends were cut back, 8 bases at V and 7 bases at J, with 24 bases in the middle. The CDR3 length is 16 residues. Germline lookup yields CDR1 ENHRY and CDR2 SYGVKD. In DNA, the CDR3 is TGTGCCATCTCATTCTCGGCGGGAAGAGCGAGGAATGAGCAGTTCTTC. Its protein product is CAISFSAGRARNEQFF.

The chain carries TRBV11-2 and TRBJ2-7; D unclear. CDR1 SGHAT and CDR2 FQNNGV come from the germline V gene. This CDR3 is built from 13 residues. Trimming removed 1 base from V and 5 bases from J, with 9 bases in between. The CDR3 nucleotides read TGTGCCAGCAGCTTAGTAGAAGGGAACGAGCAGTACTTC. It encodes CASSLVEGNEQYF.

As for this clone: In the same sample, other DNA sequences code for this CDR3. The chain has TRBV11-3 and TRBJ1-1, with 8 bases lining up with TRBD1. CDR3 length: 15 amino acids. The V segment lost 5 bases and the J segment 1 base; nucleotides outside the gene matches: 6. Germline CDR1 reads SGHNT; CDR2 reads YENEEA. CDR3 loop: CASSISGQGNTEAFF. The CDR3 DNA sequence: TGTGCCAGCAGCATATCAGGACAGGGGAACACTGAAGCTTTCTTT.

This sequence joins TRBV6-2 or TRBV6-3 and TRBJ2-1, with TRBD2 matching over 8 bases. Germline CDR1 is MNHEY and CDR2 is SVGEGT. CDR3 length equals 14 residues. Unmatched junction bases numbered 8, after V lost 4 bases and J lost 9 bases. The chain's CDR3 is CASSLLAEGGEQFF. DNA of the CDR3: TGTGCCAGCAGTTTACTAGCGGAGGGTGGTGAGCAGTTCTTC.

The chain uses TRBV7-2 and TRBJ1-5; perhaps TRBD1 as D (5 bases). This CDR3 has 14 residues. V shed 6 bases and J shed 1 base, with 10 bases lying between them. Germline lookup yields CDR1 SGHTA and CDR2 FQGNSA. The CDR3 bases are TGTGCCAGCAGTGCAGACAGCAGCAATCAGCCCCAGCATTTT. This translates into CASSADSSNQPQHF.

This clone is a singleton in its sample. This chain joins TRBV6-2 or TRBV6-3 and TRBJ1-5, with D possibly TRBD1 on 5 matching bases. The V gene's germline CDR1 is MNHEY and CDR2 SVGEGT. The length of the CDR3 is 15 residues. V was pared by 5 bases and J by 1 base, with 12 bases between. The CDR3 nucleotides read TGTGCCAGCAGTGGGCAGGGACTGAGCAATCAGCCCCAGCATTTT. Translation gives CASSGQGLSNQPQHF.

Written as DNA, the CDR3 is TGTGCCAGCAGCTTAAGGGATCCAAGTTTTGGCTACACCTTC. Encoded protein: CASSLRDPSFGYTF. The chain links TRBV7-2 to TRBJ1-2; no clear D gene. Germline-derived CDR1 and CDR2 are SGHTA and FQGNSA. The V and J ends lost 2 bases and 7 bases respectively, with 14 bases between them. The length of the CDR3 is 14 residues.

The genes are TRBV4-1 and TRBJ1-6; maybe TRBD1 (5 bases). The germline V gene encodes CDR1 MGHRA and CDR2 YSYEKL. The CDR3 length is 18 residues. Trimming stripped 3 bases from V and 0 bases from J, with 15 bases between. DNA for the CDR3: TGCGCCAGCAGCCATGCGGGGCCGTCGAGCTCCTATAATTCACCCCTCCACTTT. It specifies CASSHAGPSSSYNSPLHF.

The rearrangement uses TRBV10-3 and TRBJ1-6; D ambiguous. The CDR3 covers 15 residues. The V gene's germline CDR1 is ENHRY and CDR2 SYGVKD. Trimming cost V 3 bases and J 9 bases, with 15 bases left between them. CDR3 protein: CAISDYVSPSSPLHF. CDR3 nucleotides: TGTGCCATCAGTGACTACGTCAGCCCGAGTTCACCCCTCCACTTT.

This rearrangement joins TRBV19 to TRBJ1-5, with D perhaps matching TRBD1 (6 bases). The CDR3 sequence is 15 residues long. Germline CDR1 and CDR2: LNHDA and SQIVND (reference sequence). The V and J ends lost 7 bases and 2 bases respectively, with 15 bases between them. The CDR3 loop is CASTGQSGGNQPQHF. CDR3 in DNA: TGTGCCAGTACCGGACAGTCAGGGGGCAATCAGCCCCAGCATTTT. The variable domain in full, with the rest retrieved from reference TRBV19 and TRBJ1-5, is DGGITQSPKYLFRKEGQNVTLSCEQNLNHDAMYWYRQDPGQGLRLIYYSQIVNDFQKGDIAEGYSVSREKKESFPLTVTSAQKNPTAFYLCASTGQSGGNQPQHFGDGTRLSIL.

The rearrangement links TRBV3-1 (or the pseudogene TRBV3-2) to TRBJ2-4; no reliable D call. V gave up 0 bases and J gave up 2 bases, with 2 bases separating them. The CDR3 has 13 residues. Germline V gene sequence: CDR1 LGHDT, CDR2 YNNKEL (reference sequence). In DNA, the CDR3 is TGTGCCAGCAGCCAAGACCCCAAAAACATTCAGTACTTC. Its protein is CASSQDPKNIQYF.

V usage is TRBV11-1 and J usage is TRBJ1-1, with 7 positions matching TRBD1. The germline CDR1 and CDR2 sequences are SGHAT and FQDESV (reference sequence). Trimming took 4 bases from V and 1 from J; bases not matched to a gene: 3. This CDR3 region has 14 residues. The DNA for the CDR3 is TGTGCCAGCAGCTATAGGACAGGGAACACTGAAGCTTTCTTT. It is translated as CASSYRTGNTEAFF.

The sample holds a few counts of this clone. V and J are TRBV7-2 and TRBJ1-5; D perhaps matches TRBD1 (5 bases). Germline CDR1 is SGHTA and CDR2 is FQGNSA. V was shortened by 2 bases and J by 6 bases, with 14 bases between the two germline ends. The CDR3 spans 15 residues. CDR3 protein: CASSLFAGTSQPQHF. CDR3 DNA: TGTGCCAGCAGCTTATTCGCAGGGACGAGTCAGCCCCAGCATTTT.

This sequence joins TRBV6-5 and TRBJ2-3; TRBD2 is a possible D gene (6 bases). The CDR3 consists of 14 residues. Trimming removed 7 bases from V and 5 bases from J, with 16 bases in between. The germline CDR1 and CDR2 sequences are MNHEY and SVGAGI. CDR3 loop: CASTGRFTGDTQYF. The CDR3 DNA reads TGTGCCAGCACAGGGAGGTTCACCGGAGATACGCAGTATTTT.

V and J are TRBV24-1 and TRBJ1-5; tentatively, D is TRBD1 (5 bases). The CDR3 length is 15 residues. Germline-derived CDR1 and CDR2 are KGHDR and SFDVKD. With 4 bases removed from V and 2 bases from J, the gap between germline ends came to 11 bases. The CDR3 DNA is TGTGCCACCAGTGACCCCACAGGTGGCAATCAGCCCCAGCATTTT. It encodes CATSDPTGGNQPQHF.

The chain links TRBV28 to TRBJ2-7; no clear D. Germline values: CDR1 MDHEN, CDR2 SYDVKM. The CDR3 runs to 11 residues. V was pared by 3 bases and J by 7 bases, with 7 bases between. CDR3 bases: TGTGCCAGCAGTTTGTTGGATGAGCAGTACTTC. Its translation: CASSLLDEQYF.

The J gene is TRBJ1-1, the V gene TRBV10-1; no clear D. The V end lost 3 bases, the J end lost 3 bases, and 8 bases lay between the germline ends. CDR3 length: 13 residues. CDR1 WNHNN and CDR2 SYGVQD come from the germline V gene (reference sequence). CDR3 region: CASSDRTDTEAFF. The DNA of the CDR3 is TGCGCCAGCAGTGATCGGACGGACACTGAAGCTTTCTTT.

The chain uses TRBV5-1 and TRBJ1-5; D is unclear. This CDR3 has 14 residues. V shed 4 bases and J shed 7 bases, with 15 bases lying between them. Germline values: CDR1 SGHRS, CDR2 YFSETQ. This CDR3 is CASSPREGGQPQHF. CDR3 bases: TGCGCCAGCAGCCCTCGGGAAGGTGGACAGCCCCAGCATTTT.

The chain joins TRBV15 to TRBJ1-5; D is perhaps TRBD1 (6 bases). V was clipped by 0 bases and J by 3 bases, with 15 bases between them. Germline V gene data show CDR1 as LNHNV and CDR2 as YYDKDF (reference sequence). The CDR3 runs 17 residues. CDR3 amino acids: CATSRDRAGQNNQPQHF. CDR3 in DNA: TGTGCCACCAGCAGAGATCGGGCAGGACAGAACAATCAGCCCCAGCATTTT.

In the case of this clone: Different DNA sequences within this sample yield the same CDR3. V is TRBV6-5 and J is TRBJ2-7; D is possibly TRBD1 (5 bases). Looked up from germline, CDR1 is MNHEY and CDR2 is SVGAGI. The CDR3 length is 14 residues. Trimming cost V 3 bases and J 2 bases, with 11 bases left between them. CDR3 bases: TGTGCCAGCAGTTATTCGTCAGGGACCTACGAGCAGTACTTC. It translates to CASSYSSGTYEQYF.

The chain is built from TRBV9 and TRBJ2-3, with a weak D call TRBD2 (6 bases). This CDR3 has 19 amino acids. Trimming left V 3 bases short and J 2 bases short, with 25 bases between. Germline loops: CDR1 SGDLS, CDR2 YYNGEE. For the CDR3, the DNA is TGTGCCAGCAGCGGGCGGGACTCGGCTCCAGCCAGACCCACAGATACGCAGTATTTT. This encodes CASSGRDSAPARPTDTQYF. Together with reference TRBV9 and TRBJ2-3, the CDR3 gives the full variable domain: DSGVTQTPKHLITATGQRVTLRCSPRSGDLSVYWYQQSLDQGLQFLIQYYNGEERAKGNILERFSAQQFPDLHSELNLSSLELGDSALYFCASSGRDSAPARPTDTQYFGPGTRLTVL.

The V and J genes are TRBV24-1 and TRBJ2-1, with 9 bases aligning to TRBD1. Per the germline V gene, CDR1 is KGHDR and CDR2 is SFDVKD. After removal of 5 bases from V and 8 bases from J, the junction contained 9 bases not matched to a gene. The CDR3 spans 15 residues. The CDR3 nucleotides are TGTGCCACCAGTGTTGCGACAGGGGGTTGGGATGAGCAGTTCTTC. Protein product: CATSVATGGWDEQFF.

This chain uses TRBV5-6 with TRBJ1-6; weak D call: TRBD1 (5 bases). Germline V gives CDR1 SGHDT, CDR2 YYEEEE. The CDR3 is 17 residues long. V dropped 0 bases and J dropped 7 bases, with 17 bases sitting between them. CDR3 bases: TGTGCCAGCAGCTTGGTGGGCAGGGCTTCGAGGAATTCACCCCTCCACTTT. This codes for CASSLVGRASRNSPLHF.

Turning to this clone: Other nucleotide sequences from this sample produce the same CDR3. V is TRBV19 and J is TRBJ2-1, with 8 positions matching TRBD2. Germline V gene lookup returns CDR1 LNHDA and CDR2 SQIVND (reference sequence). J lost 0 bases, V lost 8 bases, and 3 bases had no gene match. This CDR3 region has 14 residues. The CDR3 nucleotides are TGTGCCAGTTCTCGGGGGGGCTCCTACAATGAGCAGTTCTTC. Residues: CASSRGGSYNEQFF.

The gene calls are TRBV5-6 and TRBJ2-3, with a possible D match to TRBD1 (5 bases). The CDR3 runs 16 residues. V lost 5 bases and J lost 1, with 17 bases in between. Germline-derived CDR1 and CDR2 are SGHDT and YYEEEE. CDR3 bases: TGTGCCAGCAGTTCACCGGGTGGGGCGGGCACAGATACGCAGTATTTT. This translates into CASSSPGGAGTDTQYF.

The J gene is TRBJ2-3, the V gene TRBV7-6; TRBD2 is a possible D gene (6 bases). Germline CDR1 and CDR2: SGHVS and FNYEAQ. This CDR3 region has 14 residues. V was pared by 5 bases and J by 3 bases, with 12 bases between. CDR3 sequence (DNA): TGTGCCAGCAGCGCCAGCGGGTTAACAGATACGCAGTATTTT. This translates into CASSASGLTDTQYF.

There are a few counts of this clone. The chain recombines TRBV18 with TRBJ1-1; the match to TRBD1 covers 8 bases. Germline V CDR1 and CDR2: KGHSH, LQKENI. Trimming at V came to 3 bases and at J to 5 bases, leaving 14 bases not matched to a gene. This CDR3 spans 17 amino acids. CDR3 loop: CASSPEATGGLGTEAFF. The CDR3 nucleotides read TGTGCCAGCTCACCTGAGGCCACAGGGGGTCTGGGGACTGAAGCTTTCTTT.

The J gene is TRBJ2-7, the V gene TRBV6-2 or TRBV6-3; 14 nucleotides agree with TRBD2. This CDR3 spans 19 amino acids. Germline values: CDR1 MNHEY, CDR2 SVGEGT. The V segment lost 0 bases and the J segment 0 bases; nucleotides outside the gene matches: 7. CDR3 sequence (DNA): TGTGCCAGCAGTTACTCGCACCGGACTAGCGGGGGGAGCTCCTACGAGCAGTACTTC. Translation: CASSYSHRTSGGSSYEQYF.

The chain has TRBV4-3 and TRBJ2-1, with no clear D. The CDR3 runs 16 residues. V lost 5 bases and J 7 bases, leaving 21 bases between the germline ends. Per germline, CDR1 LGHNA and CDR2 YSLEER. CDR3 DNA sequence: TGCGCCAGCAGCTTAAATACCCTGGGTTTTGGGAATGAGCAGTTCTTC. Residues: CASSLNTLGFGNEQFF.